This T cell receptor (beta chain) was recovered during a study of shared clonotypes between healthy human individuals. About this clone: The antigen is unknown.

Study-wide points: Owing to a small donor count, the genetic and exposure-history diversity represented was limited. Generation probability values for non-shared clonotypes were lower than those for clonotypes shared by all four donors.

Positive CCR7 selection of CD45RO-negative cells yielded the naive CD8 cells, and terminally differentiated effector memory CD45RA+ cells were excluded. Free of recent acute infections or vaccinations, the donors were healthy HIV-negative adults. The assay was run at deep level. TCRdb's copy holds only in-frame clones and misses some; the assay was immunoSEQ multiplex PCR. The sample has around 2,000,000 clones, about 95% seen once. The CDR3 length is 16 residues. Looked up from germline, CDR1 is SNHLY and CDR2 is FYNNEI. V was pared by 1 base and J by 0 bases, with 12 bases between. The chain combines TRBV2 with TRBJ1-1; D not resolved. Sequencing was carried out using naive CD8+ T cells sorted from blood. This TCR was recovered from a man aged 18 to 30 in good health. This CDR3 is CASSEEEGELNTEAFF. In DNA form, the CDR3 reads TGTGCCAGCAGTGAAGAGGAGGGAGAACTGAACACTGAAGCTTTCTTT.